This T cell receptor beta chain was identified in a study of T cells in Graves' hyperthyroidism and ophthalmopathy. Only a few counts were recorded for this clonotype. The germline V gene encodes CDR1 SGDLS and CDR2 YYNGEE. The CDR3 has 17 amino acids. V was clipped by 0 bases and J by 1 base, with 11 bases between them. Template material for amplifying TCR beta CDR3 regions consisted of RNA transcripts. HTBI primers were employed in a first-round RT-PCR of the TCR CDR3. TCRdb itself ran the multiplex PCR reads through MiXCR, one entry per CDR3 protein. The table includes about 340,000 distinct CDR3 sequences, over 20% detected once.

Sample: blood. This clonotype originated in a woman in her forties or fifties with Graves' hyperthyroidism. The chain links TRBV9 to TRBJ2-6, with a possible D match to TRBD1 (6 bases). The chain's CDR3 is CASSVAGHSSGANVLTF. The CDR3 coding sequence is TGTGCCAGCAGCGTAGCGGGACACAGTTCTGGGGCCAACGTCCTGACTTTC.